The present entry profiles one T cell receptor beta chain with its context. Its specificity is unknown. The data originate from a study of cytomegalovirus exposure and HLA in healthy donors. Across the study: Researchers previously reported finding some 110 million unique TCR beta sequences from around 200 million T cells.

CDR1 and CDR2 (germline): SGHRS, YFSETQ. This CDR3 is built from 15 residues. Germline trimming cut 1 base from V and 10 bases from J; bases unmatched to any gene: 8. The study, taken as a whole, reports: Cytomegalovirus association was listed for about 150 TCR beta chains. Within an earlier analysis, most TCR beta V segments proved productive either about 87% or about 30% of the time. Published work reported that the classifier diagnosed cytomegalovirus status with high specificity and sensitivity.

PCR amplification relied on 60 Vbeta primers (plus 13 Jbeta primers). TCRdb's copy holds only in-frame clones and misses some; the assay was immunoSEQ multiplex PCR. The table records roughly 150,000 clones, over 80% of them present only once. The chain has TRBV5-1 and TRBJ2-1; TRBD2 matches at 10 bases. The sample was PBMCs. This TCR came from a male donor in good health and CMV-seronegative. This CDR3 reads CASSLYASGGAEQFF. The CDR3 DNA sequence: TGCGCCAGCAGCTTGTATGCGAGCGGGGGGGCCGAGCAGTTCTTC.